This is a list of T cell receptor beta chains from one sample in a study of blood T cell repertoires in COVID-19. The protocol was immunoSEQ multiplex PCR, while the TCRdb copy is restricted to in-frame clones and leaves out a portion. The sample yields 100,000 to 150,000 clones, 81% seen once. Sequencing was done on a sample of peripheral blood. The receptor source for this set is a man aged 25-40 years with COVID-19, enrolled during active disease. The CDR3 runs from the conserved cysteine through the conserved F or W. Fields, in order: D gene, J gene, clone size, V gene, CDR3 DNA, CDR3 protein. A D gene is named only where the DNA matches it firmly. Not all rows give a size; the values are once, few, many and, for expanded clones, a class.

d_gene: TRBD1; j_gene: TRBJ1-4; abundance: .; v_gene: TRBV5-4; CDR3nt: TGTGCCAGCAGCTTGGCAGGGGGTGCAACTAATGAAAAACTGTTTTTT; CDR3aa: CASSLAGGATNEKLFF
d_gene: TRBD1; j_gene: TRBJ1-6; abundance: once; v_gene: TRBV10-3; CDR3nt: TGTGCCATCGGAGATGGACAGGGTGCTTCACCCCTCCACTTT; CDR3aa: CAIGDGQGASPLHF
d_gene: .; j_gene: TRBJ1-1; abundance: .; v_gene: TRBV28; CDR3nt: TGTGCCAGCAGTTTTGGCAACACTGAAGCTTTCTTT; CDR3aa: CASSFGNTEAFF
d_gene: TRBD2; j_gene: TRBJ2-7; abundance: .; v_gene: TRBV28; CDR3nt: TGTGCCAGCAGTCTTGGACTAGCGGGCTTTTCCTACGAGCAGTACTTC; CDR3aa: CASSLGLAGFSYEQYF
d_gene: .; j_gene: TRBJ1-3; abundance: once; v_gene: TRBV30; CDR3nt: TGTGCCTGGAGTGGGGCCTCTGGAAACACCATATATTTT; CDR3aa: CAWSGASGNTIYF
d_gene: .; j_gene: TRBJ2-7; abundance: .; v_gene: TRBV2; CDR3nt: TGTGCCAGCAAGGTAGGCGGGGACGTATACGAGCAGTACTTC; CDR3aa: CASKVGGDVYEQYF
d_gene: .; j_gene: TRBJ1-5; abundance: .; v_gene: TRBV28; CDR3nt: TGTGCCAGCAGTTTCGCTCAGGGAAGGGATCAGCCCCAGCATTTT; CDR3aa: CASSFAQGRDQPQHF
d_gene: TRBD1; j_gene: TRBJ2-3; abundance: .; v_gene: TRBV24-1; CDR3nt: TGTGCCACCGGGGACAGGGTCGCAGATACGCAGTATTTT; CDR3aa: CATGDRVADTQYF
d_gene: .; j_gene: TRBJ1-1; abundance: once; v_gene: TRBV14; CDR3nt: TGTGCCAGCAGCCAAGACGCGGGAGACACTGAAGCTTTCTTT; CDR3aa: CASSQDAGDTEAFF
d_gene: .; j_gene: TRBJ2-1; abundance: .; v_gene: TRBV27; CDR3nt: TGTGCCAGCAGTTTATCGGGGGGTACCCATGAGCAGTTCTTC; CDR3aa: CASSLSGGTHEQFF
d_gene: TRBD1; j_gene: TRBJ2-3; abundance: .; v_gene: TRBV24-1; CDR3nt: TGTGCCACCCAGGGGGCGGCCGACGCAGATACGCAGTATTTT; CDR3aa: CATQGAADADTQYF
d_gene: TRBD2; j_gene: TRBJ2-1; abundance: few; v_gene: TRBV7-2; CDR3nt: TGTGCCAGCAGCTTAGTGCGTGGGGAGCGGGGCTCCTACAATGAGCAGTTCTTC; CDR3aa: CASSLVRGERGSYNEQFF
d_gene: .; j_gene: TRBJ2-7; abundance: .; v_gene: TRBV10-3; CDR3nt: TGTGCCATCATGGACAGCTACGAGCAGTACTTC; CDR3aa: CAIMDSYEQYF
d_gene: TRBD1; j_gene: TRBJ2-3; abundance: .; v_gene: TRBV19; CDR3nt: TGTGCCAGTAGACGACAGGGTCCCGGAGCCCCTAGCACAGATACGCAGTATTTT; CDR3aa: CASRRQGPGAPSTDTQYF
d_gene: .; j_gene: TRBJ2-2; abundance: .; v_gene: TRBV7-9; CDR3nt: TGTGCCAGCAGCTTTCTAACAGTTTACACCGGGGAGCTGTTTTTT; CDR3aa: CASSFLTVYTGELFF
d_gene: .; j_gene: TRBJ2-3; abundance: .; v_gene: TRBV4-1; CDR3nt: TGCGCCAGCAGCCAGGAGGGCGGACGGCGGGACTCCACAGATACGCAGTATTTT; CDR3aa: CASSQEGGRRDSTDTQYF
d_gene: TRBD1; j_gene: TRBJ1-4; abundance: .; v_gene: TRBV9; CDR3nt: TGTGCCAGCAGCGTAGAAGGGGGCGCCGGTGAAAAACTGTTTTTT; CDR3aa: CASSVEGGAGEKLFF
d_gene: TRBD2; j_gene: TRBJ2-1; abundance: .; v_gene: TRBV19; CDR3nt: TGTGCCAGTAGTATCGGACTAGCGGGAGTCCCTCGAGATGAGCAGTTCTTC; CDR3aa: CASSIGLAGVPRDEQFF
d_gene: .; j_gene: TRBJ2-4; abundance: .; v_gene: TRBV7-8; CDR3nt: TGTGCCAGCAGAGGGCGGGTCGGGGGGCCTCTAGCCAAAAACATTCAGTACTTC; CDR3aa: CASRGRVGGPLAKNIQYF
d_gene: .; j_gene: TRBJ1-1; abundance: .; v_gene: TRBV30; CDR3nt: TGTGCCTGGAACCCCAGGGTGAACACTGAAGCTTTCTTT; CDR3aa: CAWNPRVNTEAFF
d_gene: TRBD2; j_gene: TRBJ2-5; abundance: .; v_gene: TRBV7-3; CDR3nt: TGTGCCAGCAGCCAGACTAGCGGGGCGGAGACCCAGTACTTC; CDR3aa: CASSQTSGAETQYF
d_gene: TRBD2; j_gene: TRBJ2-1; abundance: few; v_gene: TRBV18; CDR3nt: TGTGCCAGCTCACCACCCCCCGGACTAGCGGGAGTGGTTGAGCAGTTCTTC; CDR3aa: CASSPPPGLAGVVEQFF